Shown below are 3 T cell receptor beta chains from a single sample sequenced in a study of T cells expressing NK-cell markers. TCRdb reprocessed the 5' RACE reads and keeps a single row for each CDR3 protein, giving no DNA. The sample totals some 450,000 distinct CDR3 sequences. Input material: blood T cells: a sorted CD56 or NKG2C T cell subset, CD4+ or CD8+ T cells, or bulk PBMC T cells (not recorded which). The origin of the receptors is a woman between 18 and 70 years old in good health.

This sequence joins TRBV29-1 and TRBJ2-1; lacking DNA, the TRBD1 call made by TCRdb goes unchecked. CDR3 length: 19 amino acids. Germline V CDR1 and CDR2: SQVTM, ANQGSEA. This chain's CDR3 is CSVEDLRDRGLRSYNEQFF.

This chain links TRBV15 with TRBJ2-3; there is no DNA to check the TCRdb D call of TRBD1. Germline V gives CDR1 LNHNV, CDR2 YYDKDF (reference sequence). The CDR3 length is 16 residues. The CDR3 protein is CATSSRTGSFTDTQYF.

The chain combines TRBV6-2 or TRBV6-3 with TRBJ2-6; the TCRdb call, TRBD1, lacks DNA for checking. From germline, CDR1 is MNHEY and CDR2 SVGEGT. CDR3 size: 15 residues. CDR3 sequence reads: CASSSRTAGANVLTF.